The T cell receptor (beta chain) described here comes from a study of T cell responses to AZD1222 COVID-19 vaccine. Broader study findings: Repertoires were collected only later (after the peak T cell response had occurred). Baseline antibody screening turned up just a handful of seropositive AZD1222 recipients. Spike-specific TCRs gained breadth and depth after people received two AZD1222 doses.

On this clone: Its antigen is currently unknown.

The assay was immunoSEQ multiplex PCR, and TCRdb's table has in-frame clones only and misses some. In the table there are approximately 190,000 clones, roughly 92% of which are singletons. Between the trimmed V and J ends, which lost 2 bases and 4 bases, there was a span of 9 bases. The CDR3 sequence is 13 residues long. Germline V gene sequence: CDR1 MNHEY, CDR2 SMNVEV (reference sequence). The chain combines TRBV27 with TRBJ2-7; D is possibly TRBD1 (5 bases). Sequenced here: peripheral blood, sampled 28 days after the second AZD1222 dose. This clonotype originated in an adult who received the AZD1222 COVID-19 vaccine. The DNA for the CDR3 is TGTGCCAGCAGTTTAGATAGGGGTTACGAGCAGTACTTC. Translated: CASSLDRGYEQYF.